Presented here are 19 T cell receptor beta chains from one specimen sequenced in a study of OX40 agonist ivuxolimab in advanced cancers. Sequenced by immunoSEQ multiplex PCR; TCRdb stores in-frame clones only, minus some. Among 70,000 to 85,000 clones, about 85% were seen once, and the ten largest hold 5.5% to 7%. Sequences were derived from CD4+ or CD8+ T cells sorted from blood, sampled in a trial of the OX40 agonist ivuxolimab. These receptors were taken from an adult with an advanced solid tumor such as melanoma, head and neck, liver or kidney cancer.

The CDR3 reads CASSPGVSGNTIYF. For the CDR3, the DNA is TGTGCCAGCAGTCCAGGGGTCTCTGGAAACACCATATATTTT. This chain connects TRBV6-1 to TRBJ1-3; a possible D gene is TRBD1 (6 bases). Per the germline V gene, CDR1 is MNHNS and CDR2 is SASEGT. CDR3 length: 14 residues. Trimming cost V 5 bases and J 0 bases, with 8 bases left between them.

This rearrangement joins TRBV15 to TRBJ1-4; 8 bases align to TRBD1. Per the germline V gene, CDR1 is LNHNV and CDR2 is YYDKDF (reference sequence). J gave up 7 bases and V 5 bases, and 9 bases lay outside the gene matches. The CDR3 extends over 15 amino acids. The CDR3 DNA reads as TGTGCCACCAGCTCAAATCAGGGGGCGGCTGAAAAACTGTTTTTT. This sequence encodes CATSSNQGAAEKLFF.

The rearrangement uses TRBV19 and TRBJ2-2; D is possibly TRBD2 (6 bases). The CDR3 consists of 17 residues. CDR1 is LNHDA and CDR2 is SQIVND in the germline V gene (reference sequence). V lost 9 bases to trimming and J lost 2 bases, with 22 bases between them. This chain's CDR3 is CASTNGGTFRNTGELFF. The DNA of the CDR3 is TGTGCCAGCACCAACGGGGGAACCTTTAGAAACACCGGGGAGCTGTTTTTT.

About this clone itself: Other DNA sequences in this sample translate to the same CDR3. This chain joins TRBV13 and TRBJ2-5, with D perhaps given as TRBD1 or TRBD2 (7 bases each). CDR3 size: 16 residues. With 1 base removed from V and 5 bases from J, the gap between germline ends came to 17 bases. The germline V gene encodes CDR1 PRHDT and CDR2 FYEKMQ (reference sequence). CDR3: CASSLARGGTGETQYF. The CDR3 coding sequence is TGTGCCAGCAGCTTAGCCAGGGGGGGTACTGGGGAGACCCAGTACTTC.

The chain links TRBV5-1 to TRBJ2-1; the match to TRBD1 covers 9 bases. CDR1 is SGHRS and CDR2 is YFSETQ in the germline V gene. The CDR3 contains 16 residues. The V gene end was trimmed by 4 bases and the J gene end by 3 bases; junction bases not matched to a gene: 8. This CDR3 is CASSRGATGGYNEQFF. The CDR3 nucleotides are TGCGCCAGCAGCAGGGGCGCGACAGGGGGCTACAATGAGCAGTTCTTC.

This clone was seen a single time. The gene calls are TRBV9 and TRBJ1-4; D is unclear. CDR3 length equals 13 residues. V was clipped by 0 bases and J by 7 bases, with 7 bases between them. Germline loops: CDR1 SGDLS, CDR2 YYNGEE. The DNA for the CDR3 is TGTGCCAGCAGCGTAGATGGGAGTGAAAAACTGTTTTTT. It codes for CASSVDGSEKLFF.

The chain has TRBV5-4 and TRBJ2-1; D perhaps matches TRBD1 (7 bases). V lost 0 bases and J 3 bases, leaving 16 bases between the germline ends. There are 17 residues in the CDR3. Germline-derived CDR1 and CDR2 are SGHNT and YYREEE (reference sequence). The CDR3 DNA is TGTGCCAGCAGCTTGGCAGGGGGAGGCTCTTTCTACAATGAGCAGTTCTTC. Its translation: CASSLAGGGSFYNEQFF.

This clone turned up a few times. The chain joins TRBV7-8 to TRBJ2-7; D not resolved. This CDR3 contains 13 residues. Germline CDR1 is SGHVS and CDR2 is FQNEAQ. V was pared by 3 bases and J by 6 bases, with 12 bases between. CDR3 DNA sequence: TGTGCCAGCAGCTTCGTAACGGGCCGCGAGCAGTACTTC. Protein product: CASSFVTGREQYF.

The rearrangement links TRBV15 to TRBJ2-7; 8 bases agree with TRBD2. Germline assignment: CDR1 LNHNV and CDR2 YYDKDF (reference sequence). This CDR3 comprises 15 residues. V dropped 0 bases and J dropped 4; count of bases not matched to a gene: 5. CDR3 region: CATSRDEASGYEQYV. DNA of the CDR3: TGTGCCACCAGCAGAGATGAGGCTAGCGGGTACGAGCAGTACGTC.

The chain recombines TRBV4-3 with TRBJ2-7, with TRBD1 matching 11 bases. The length of the CDR3 is 14 residues. Germline V gene data show CDR1 as LGHNA and CDR2 as YSLEER. Trimming cost V 5 bases and J 4 bases; bases outside gene matches: 4. CDR3 region: CASSKGQGGYEQYF. CDR3 nucleotide sequence: TGCGCCAGCAGCAAGGGACAGGGGGGGTACGAGCAGTACTTC.

V gene TRBV6-5 combines with J gene TRBJ1-2, with unresolved D. The germline V gene has CDR1 MNHEY and CDR2 SVGAGI. CDR3 length equals 16 residues. Trimming took off 0 bases at V and 7 bases at J, with 18 bases between the two ends. The CDR3 sequence is CASSYSIIGKVGGYTF. The CDR3 coding sequence is TGTGCCAGCAGTTACTCGATAATCGGTAAAGTGGGTGGCTACACCTTC.

The V and J genes are TRBV19 and TRBJ2-3; TRBD2 matches 10 bases. Unmatched junction bases numbered 14, after V lost 6 bases and J lost 5 bases. The CDR3 covers 17 residues. Looked up from germline, CDR1 is LNHDA and CDR2 is SQIVND (reference sequence). In nucleotides, the CDR3 is TGTGCCAGTAGCGGACCAGCGGGGGGGCGGGCCGGAGATACGCAGTATTTT. Amino acids: CASSGPAGGRAGDTQYF.

The rearrangement joins TRBV9 to TRBJ1-2; D call uncertain. The CDR3 length is 14 residues. CDR1 is SGDLS and CDR2 is YYNGEE in the germline V gene. The V end lost 0 bases, the J end lost 4 bases, and 10 bases lay between the germline ends. CDR3 loop: CASSVEWSSYGYTF. The DNA of the CDR3 is TGTGCCAGCAGCGTAGAATGGAGTTCCTATGGCTACACCTTC.

The rearrangement links TRBV28 to TRBJ2-7, with TRBD1 matching over 10 bases. V was clipped by 10 bases and J by 0 bases; unmatched bases: 9. This CDR3 is 15 amino acids long. Germline values: CDR1 MDHEN, CDR2 SYDVKM. The CDR3 sequence: CATSAGTGDSYEQYF. As DNA, the CDR3 is TGTGCCACTTCAGCCGGGACAGGGGACTCCTACGAGCAGTACTTC.

The rearrangement uses TRBV7-9 and TRBJ2-2; maybe TRBD1 (5 bases). The germline V gene has CDR1 SEHNR and CDR2 FQNEAQ (reference sequence). V lost 6 bases and J 6 bases, leaving 14 bases between the germline ends. The CDR3 covers 14 residues. This CDR3 is CASSQGVDPGELFF. The CDR3 DNA sequence: TGTGCCAGCAGTCAGGGTGTGGACCCCGGGGAGCTGTTTTTT.

This clone came up once. The CDR3 DNA reads as TGTGCCAGCAGTTTAGAACGCAACGAGCAGTACGTC. As protein: CASSLERNEQYV. The chain links TRBV28 to TRBJ2-7; no clear D gene. Trimming removed 2 bases from V and 5 bases from J, with 7 bases in between. This CDR3 is 12 amino acids long. Germline values: CDR1 MDHEN, CDR2 SYDVKM.

This chain uses TRBV2 with TRBJ1-1; TRBD1 might be the D (5 bases). Trimming took off 6 bases at V and 11 bases at J, with 22 bases between the two ends. Germline-derived CDR1 and CDR2 are SNHLY and FYNNEI. This CDR3 is built from 14 residues. Written as DNA, the CDR3 is TGTGCCAGCAGCCGCCCCAACCAGCAACGGGGCGCTTTCTTT. Translation: CASSRPNQQRGAFF.

The CDR3 nucleotides read TGTGCCAGCTCCCCGGGACAGGGGTTGGGCGGCTACACCTTC. It encodes CASSPGQGLGGYTF. The J gene is TRBJ1-2, the V gene TRBV18; the match to TRBD1 covers 10 bases. The CDR3 length is 14 residues. The junction had 9 bases not matched to a gene; V was cut back by 6 bases and J by 8 bases. Germline V gives CDR1 KGHSH, CDR2 LQKENI. Filled out from reference TRBV18 and TRBJ1-2, the complete variable domain reads NAGVMQNPRHLVRRRGQEARLRCSPMKGHSHVYWYRQLPEEGLKFMVYLQKENIIDESGMPKERFSAEFPKEGPSILRIQQVVRGDSAAYFCASSPGQGLGGYTFGSGTRLTVV.

This clone was counted once. The CDR3 loop is CASSILSGVRGNQPQHF. In DNA form, the CDR3 reads TGTGCCAGTAGTATCTTATCAGGGGTTCGGGGTAATCAGCCCCAGCATTTT. The chain employs TRBV19 and TRBJ1-5; a weak D match, TRBD1 (6 bases). The CDR3 is 17 residues long. V was cut by 3 bases and J by 4 bases, with 19 bases left in between. From germline, CDR1 is LNHDA and CDR2 SQIVND (reference sequence).